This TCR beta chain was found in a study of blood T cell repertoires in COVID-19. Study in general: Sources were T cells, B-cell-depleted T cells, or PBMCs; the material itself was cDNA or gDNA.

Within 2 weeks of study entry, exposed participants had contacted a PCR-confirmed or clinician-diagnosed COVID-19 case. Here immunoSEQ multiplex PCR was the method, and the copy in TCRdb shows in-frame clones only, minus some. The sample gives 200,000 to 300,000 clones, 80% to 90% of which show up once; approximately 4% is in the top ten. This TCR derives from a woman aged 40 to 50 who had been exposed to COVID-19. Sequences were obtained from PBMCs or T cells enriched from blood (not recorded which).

CDR3 nucleotides: TGTGCCAGCAGTACGGGAAGACAGGGGAATTCACCCCTCCACTTT. Protein: CASSTGRQGNSPLHF. The chain joins TRBV6-5 to TRBJ1-6; 8 bases fit TRBD1. Germline V CDR1 and CDR2: MNHEY, SVGAGI. Germline trimming cut 5 bases from V and 7 bases from J; bases unmatched to any gene: 7. The CDR3 runs 15 residues.